Following are 22 T cell receptor beta chains from one sample sequenced in a study of regulatory T cells in long-lasting Graves disease. Time point described: newly diagnosed GD, antithyroid drugs for less than 3 months. Scientists built the TCR library using RNA that was extracted from PBMCs. Assembly of TCR beta libraries relied on iRepertoire HTBI primers together with Arm-PCR of CDR3 regions. In TCRdb, the multiplex PCR reads were re-called with MiXCR into one record per CDR3 protein. The table has 500,000 or so distinct CDR3 sequences, roughly 15% seen once. These records were also assigned to another study, of T cells in Graves' hyperthyroidism and ophthalmopathy.

Sequenced material: peripheral blood mononuclear cells (PBMCs), taken at new diagnosis, from a patient treated with antithyroid drugs. Every receptor here comes from a woman between 40 and 65 years old with Graves disease.

This clonotype was observed a few times. This chain connects TRBV9 to TRBJ1-3; tentative D call: TRBD1 (5 bases). Germline V gives CDR1 SGDLS, CDR2 YYNGEE. This CDR3 spans 16 amino acids. Trimming pared 4 bases from V and 0 bases from J, leaving 14 bases between. CDR3 in amino acids: CASSIRDWSSGNTIYF. CDR3 bases: TGTGCCAGCAGCATCCGGGACTGGAGCTCTGGAAACACCATATATTTT.

The chain joins TRBV6-5 to TRBJ2-1; 8 nucleotides line up with TRBD1. The CDR3 length is 16 residues. The ends lost 2 bases at V and 5 bases at J; junction bases unmatched: 8. Germline CDR1 and CDR2: MNHEY and SVGAGI. The CDR3 is CASSYSQDRVHNEQFF. The CDR3 nucleotides are TGTGCCAGCAGTTACAGCCAGGACAGGGTCCACAATGAGCAGTTCTTC.

Here the CDR3 DNA reads TGCAGTGCTAGAGATTTTTGGGCTAGCGGGTACGAGCAGTACTTC. Residues: CSARDFWASGYEQYF. This sequence joins TRBV20-1 and TRBJ2-7; 8 bases are a match to TRBD2. CDR1 and CDR2 from the germline V gene are DFQATT and SNEGSKA (reference sequence). The CDR3 sequence is 15 residues long. J lost 4 bases, V lost 0 bases, and 8 bases had no gene match.

Many counts were recorded for this clonotype. The chain uses TRBV30 and TRBJ1-1; 10 bases are a match to TRBD1. The CDR3 sequence is 15 residues long. CDR1 is GTSNPN, CDR2 SVGIG, per germline (reference sequence). V lost 0 bases to trimming and J lost 8 bases; unmatched junction nucleotides: 9. DNA of the CDR3: TGTGCCTGGAGTGTAACGGGACAGGGGATCTGGGAAGCTTTCTTT. Protein product: CAWSVTGQGIWEAFF.

This clonotype was recorded many times. This chain joins TRBV3-1 and TRBJ1-1; D is ambiguous. Germline V gene data show CDR1 as LGHDT and CDR2 as YNNKEL (reference sequence). The CDR3 loop spans 16 amino acids. V lost 1 base and J lost 0, with 12 bases in between. The CDR3 DNA reads TGTGCCAGCAGCCAAGGTTGGCGGAGCCTGAACACTGAAGCTTTCTTT. It encodes CASSQGWRSLNTEAFF.

The chain combines TRBV2 with TRBJ2-1; TRBD1 matches 8 bases. The CDR3 covers 13 residues. After removal of 4 bases from V and 8 bases from J, the junction contained 4 bases not matched to a gene. CDR1 is SNHLY, CDR2 FYNNEI, per germline. CDR3 sequence (DNA): TGTGCCAGCAGTGCCAGACAGGGGCATGAGCAGTTCTTC. Residues: CASSARQGHEQFF. Full variable domain (remainder filled in from reference TRBV2 and TRBJ2-1): EPEVTQTPSHQVTQMGQEVILRCVPISNHLYFYWYRQILGQKVEFLVSFYNNEISEKSEIFDDQFSVERPDGSNFTLKIRSTKLEDSAMYFCASSARQGHEQFFGPGTRLTVL.

Concerning this clonotype itself: This may arise from a read error, as a much more abundant clone is one base away. The CDR3: CAGLGRENTEAFF. CDR3 sequence (DNA): TGTGCCGGCCTGGGACGGGAGAACACTGAAGCTTTCTTT. V is TRBV2 and J is TRBJ1-1; tentatively, D is TRBD1 (5 bases). Trimming pared 11 bases from V and 1 base from J, leaving 14 bases between. The CDR3 sequence is 13 residues long. CDR1 and CDR2 from the germline V gene are SNHLY and FYNNEI. Full variable domain (outside the CDR3, taken from reference TRBV2 and TRBJ1-1): EPEVTQTPSHQVTQMGQEVILRCVPISNHLYFYWYRQILGQKVEFLVSFYNNEISEKSEIFDDQFSVERPDGSNFTLKIRSTKLEDSAMYFCAGLGRENTEAFFGQGTRLTVV.

Ten or more counts support this clonotype. The rearrangement uses TRBV2 and TRBJ2-1; 7 nucleotides match TRBD1. The CDR3 runs 15 residues. V trimming: 8 bases; J trimming: 5 bases; junction bases outside the gene matches: 12. Germline values: CDR1 SNHLY, CDR2 FYNNEI. CDR3 in amino acids: CASLARGGPDNEQFF. CDR3 in DNA: TGTGCCAGCCTTGCTCGAGGGGGCCCCGACAATGAGCAGTTCTTC.

In its sample, this clonotype was seen many times. The V gene is TRBV2, the J gene TRBJ2-3; 11 bases are shared with TRBD2. Germline CDR1 is SNHLY and CDR2 is FYNNEI. J was trimmed by 10 bases and V by 3 bases; bases with no gene match: 6. CDR3 length: 14 amino acids. The CDR3 spells CASSDSGGASPQYF. Written as DNA, the CDR3 is TGTGCCAGCAGTGATAGCGGGGGGGCCTCCCCGCAGTATTTT.

This clonotype was recorded at least ten times. The rearrangement joins TRBV2 to TRBJ1-1; 7 bases map to TRBD1. The CDR3 loop spans 14 amino acids. Germline-derived CDR1 and CDR2 are SNHLY and FYNNEI. Germline trimming cut 6 bases from V and 3 bases from J; bases unmatched to any gene: 7. The CDR3 loop reads CASRVDRVDTEAFF. Written as DNA, the CDR3 is TGTGCCAGCAGAGTTGACAGGGTGGACACTGAAGCTTTCTTT.

The table lists this clonotype with many counts. The rearrangement uses TRBV12-3 or TRBV12-4 and TRBJ2-5, with 7 positions matching TRBD2. This CDR3 has 13 residues. The CDR3 DNA reads as TGTGCTATCGGGTGGGGGGGGCAAGAGACCCAGTACTTC. Translating gives CAIGWGGQETQYF.

In its sample, this clonotype was seen a few times. The chain's CDR3 is CATSDYRNMNTEAFF. CDR3 nucleotides: TGTGCCACCAGTGATTATCGGAACATGAACACTGAAGCTTTCTTT. The V and J genes are TRBV24-1 and TRBJ1-1; no reliable D call. From germline, CDR1 is KGHDR and CDR2 SFDVKD. The CDR3 has 15 amino acids. Trimming stripped 2 bases from V and 0 bases from J, with 9 bases between.

The V and J genes are TRBV5-1 and TRBJ1-2; D gene ambiguous. Germline assignment: CDR1 SGHRS and CDR2 YFSETQ. The CDR3 is 13 amino acids. Trimming took 4 bases from V and 3 from J, leaving 10 bases between them. This CDR3 reads CASSRDLYYGYTF. Written as DNA, the CDR3 is TGCGCCAGCAGCCGAGACCTATACTATGGCTACACCTTC.

A note on this clonotype: This may be a read error, as it is one base from a much larger clone. The rearrangement links TRBV6-2 or TRBV6-3 to TRBJ1-2; 8 positions agree with TRBD1. This CDR3 has 11 residues. Germline V CDR1 and CDR2: MNHEY, SVGEGT. CDR3 sequence (DNA): TGTGCCATCAGTGGACAGGGCGGCTACACCTTC. It codes for CAISGQGGYTF.

The J gene is TRBJ1-3, the V gene TRBV6-5; no clear D gene. The V gene lost 0 bases and the J gene lost 4 bases, with 7 bases spanning the gap. The CDR3 sequence is 14 residues long. Per germline, CDR1 MNHEY and CDR2 SVGAGI. CDR3 loop: CASSYSRPGNTIYF. As DNA, the CDR3 is TGTGCCAGCAGTTACTCCAGGCCCGGAAACACCATATATTTT.

This clonotype has a count of ten or more. CDR3 loop: CASSVGGRNEQFF. In DNA form, the CDR3 reads TGTGCCAGCAGTGTAGGAGGGAGAAATGAGCAGTTCTTC. The rearrangement links TRBV2 to TRBJ2-1; a weak D match, TRBD2 (6 bases). This CDR3 has 13 amino acids. Trimming removed 4 bases from V and 7 bases from J, with 11 bases in between. Germline CDR1 is SNHLY and CDR2 is FYNNEI.

The table lists this clonotype with a count of one. A read error is possible here, since a much larger clone lies one base away. This chain joins TRBV11-2 and TRBJ2-5, with 11 bases lining up with TRBD2. Germline assignment: CDR1 SGHAT and CDR2 FQNNGV. This CDR3 is 15 amino acids long. V was clipped by 1 base and J by 11 bases; unmatched bases: 9. CDR3 region: CASSLVAGGRGEQYF. CDR3 nucleotide sequence: TGTGCCAGCAGCTTAGTAGCGGGGGGGCGTGGTGAGCAGTACTTC. Full variable domain (rest looked up from reference TRBV11-2 and TRBJ2-5): EAGVAQSPRYKIIEKRQSVAFWCNPISGHATLYWYQQILGQGPKLLIQFQNNGVVDDSQLPKDRFSAERLKGVDSTLKIQPAKLEDSAVYLCASSLVAGGRGEQYFGPGTRLLVL.

This clonotype was detected many times. The genes are TRBV12-3 or TRBV12-4 and TRBJ2-1, with a possible D match to TRBD1 (5 bases). This CDR3 region has 20 residues. The V and J ends lost 0 bases and 0 bases respectively, with 21 bases between them. CDR3 residues: CASSLALGTGRASSYNEQFF. The CDR3 DNA sequence: TGTGCCAGCAGTTTAGCGCTTGGCACCGGCAGGGCTAGCTCCTACAATGAGCAGTTCTTC.

In this sample, this clonotype turned up a few times. The V gene is TRBV4-2, the J gene TRBJ2-7; TRBD1 or TRBD2 may be the D gene (7 bases each). V shed 6 bases and J shed 6 bases, with 15 bases lying between them. CDR1 is LGHNA, CDR2 YNFKEQ, per germline. The CDR3 has 13 residues. The chain's CDR3 is CASSADREGEQYF. The CDR3 DNA sequence: TGTGCCAGCAGTGCAGACAGGGAGGGCGAGCAGTACTTC.

This clonotype showed up just a few times. The V gene is TRBV12-5, the J gene TRBJ2-7, with no clear D. The CDR3 totals 12 residues. Germline V gene sequence: CDR1 LGHNT, CDR2 FRNRAP. Trimming shortened V by 5 bases and J by 7 bases, and 12 bases separated the two germline ends. The CDR3 loop reads CASGLPKGEQYF. In DNA form, the CDR3 reads TGTGCTAGTGGTCTGCCCAAGGGTGAGCAGTACTTC.

This clonotype was found many times. The rearrangement joins TRBV2 to TRBJ1-6; 8 nucleotides line up with TRBD1. CDR1 is SNHLY and CDR2 is FYNNEI in the germline V gene. This CDR3 is 20 amino acids long. J lost 0 bases, V lost 7 bases, and 17 bases had no gene match. The CDR3: CASMDQDRDPVSSYNSPLHF. DNA of the CDR3: TGTGCCAGCATGGATCAGGACAGGGATCCTGTTAGCTCCTATAATTCACCCCTCCACTTT.

This clonotype was recorded a few times. The CDR3 is CASHGTGVTDTQYF. CDR3 nucleotides: TGCGCCAGTCATGGGACAGGGGTAACTGATACGCAGTATTTT. The V gene is TRBV10-2, the J gene TRBJ2-3; TRBD1 aligns across 10 bases. V lost 9 bases and J lost 6; bases outside the gene matches: 9. This CDR3 has 14 residues. Germline lookup yields CDR1 WSHSY and CDR2 SAAADI.